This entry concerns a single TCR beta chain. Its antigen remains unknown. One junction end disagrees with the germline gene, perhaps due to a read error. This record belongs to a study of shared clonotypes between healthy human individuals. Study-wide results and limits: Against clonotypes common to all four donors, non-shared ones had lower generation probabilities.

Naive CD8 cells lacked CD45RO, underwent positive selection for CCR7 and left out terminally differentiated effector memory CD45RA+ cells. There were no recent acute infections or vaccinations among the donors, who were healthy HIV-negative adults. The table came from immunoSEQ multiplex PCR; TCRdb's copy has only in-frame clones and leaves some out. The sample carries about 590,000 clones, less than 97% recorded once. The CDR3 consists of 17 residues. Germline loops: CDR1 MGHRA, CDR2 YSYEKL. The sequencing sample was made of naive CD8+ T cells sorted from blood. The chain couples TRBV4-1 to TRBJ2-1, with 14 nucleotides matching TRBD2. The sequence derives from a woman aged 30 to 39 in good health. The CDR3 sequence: CASSHSGTSGSWNELFF. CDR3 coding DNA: TGCGCCAGCAGCCACTCCGGGACTAGCGGGAGTTGGAATGAGCTGTTCTTC.